This record concerns one TCR beta chain sequence. Germline-derived CDR1 and CDR2 are KGHSH and LQKENI. The CDR3 covers 16 residues. Trimming took 4 bases from V and 4 from J, leaving 17 bases between them. Methods used by the authors: Amplified reference gene primers provided the basis for estimating nucleated cell counts. The repertoire was sequenced with immunoSEQ multiplex PCR; TCRdb's copy has only in-frame clones and lacks some. That table is the source of V, J and clone size, and D and trimming were worked out from the DNA. The sample includes about 170,000 clones, approximately 87% seen only once; the top ten take over 3.5%. The data are from a study of blood T cell repertoires in COVID-19. Study background: Material from acute and convalescent COVID-19 was sourced from the United States, Italy and Spain. Sources were T cells, B-cell-depleted T cells, or PBMCs; the material itself was cDNA or gDNA.

This sequence joins TRBV18 and TRBJ1-3; no clear D. Material: peripheral blood. The origin of this receptor is a man between 18 and 29 years old with active or convalescent COVID-19. The CDR3 protein is CASSLNPLQSGNTIYF. DNA for the CDR3: TGTGCCAGCTCACTCAACCCCCTACAGTCGGGAAACACCATATATTTT.